Each of the 15 T cell receptor beta chains below was sequenced from the same sample in a study of blood T cells in healthy people across ages. Primers used in a second PCR of roughly 7 to 12 cycles were a sample-barcoded 5' primer and a J-beta primer mix. TCRdb redid the calling of the 5' RACE reads with MiXCR, one entry per CDR3 protein. The profile shows approximately 810,000 distinct CDR3 sequences, 35% to 40% of them singletons. Material: blood. Receptor source: a man aged 18-30 years in good health.

The rearrangement uses TRBV12-3 or TRBV12-4 and TRBJ2-3; perhaps TRBD2 as D (6 bases). Trimming cost V 3 bases and J 4 bases, with 17 bases left between them. The CDR3 length is 16 residues. The CDR3 region has the DNA TGTGCCAGCAGTTTGGTCTTTGGAGGGGATGCAGATACGCAGTATTTT. This translates into CASSLVFGGDADTQYF.

The rearrangement uses TRBV2 and TRBJ2-5, with 7 nucleotides matching TRBD2. Germline V gene lookup returns CDR1 SNHLY and CDR2 FYNNEI. The CDR3 has 14 residues. Losses at the gene ends were 3 bases for V and 0 bases for J; bases not matched to a gene: 1. This CDR3 is CASSDLADQETQYF. The CDR3 nucleotides read TGTGCCAGCAGTGATCTAGCGGACCAAGAGACCCAGTACTTC. Full variable domain (missing parts from reference TRBV2 and TRBJ2-5): EPEVTQTPSHQVTQMGQEVILRCVPISNHLYFYWYRQILGQKVEFLVSFYNNEISEKSEIFDDQFSVERPDGSNFTLKIRSTKLEDSAMYFCASSDLADQETQYFGPGTRLLVL.

There are a few counts of this clonotype. The chain carries TRBV20-1 and TRBJ1-2; D is undetermined. V was pared by 0 bases and J by 4 bases, with 9 bases between. CDR3 length: 13 residues. The germline CDR1 and CDR2 sequences are DFQATT and SNEGSKA (reference sequence). The CDR3 sequence is CSARDRRFYGYTF. DNA for the CDR3: TGCAGTGCTAGAGACCGGAGGTTCTATGGCTACACCTTC.

The chain recombines TRBV4-3 with TRBJ1-1, with D possibly TRBD1 on 6 matching bases. V was cut by 0 bases and J by 2 bases, with 13 bases left in between. The germline gives CDR1 LGHNA, CDR2 YSLEER. The CDR3 consists of 16 residues. In DNA form, the CDR3 reads TGCGCCAGCAGCCAAGAGGTTGGGGGGCCAAACACTGAAGCTTTCTTT. Protein sequence: CASSQEVGGPNTEAFF.

Note on this clonotype: This may stem from a read error, because a much larger clone lies one nucleotide away. The J gene is TRBJ2-6, the V gene TRBV20-1; D might be TRBD1 (6 bases). Trimming pared 1 base from V and 0 bases from J, leaving 10 bases between. This CDR3 spans 16 amino acids. Germline V gene data show CDR1 as DFQATT and CDR2 as SNEGSKA (reference sequence). Here the CDR3 DNA reads TGCAGTGCTAGAGTACAGGGAGTCTCTGGGGCCAACGTCCTGACTTTC. Residues: CSARVQGVSGANVLTF.

The rearrangement uses TRBV5-1 and TRBJ1-2; 8 bases map to TRBD1. Germline V gene lookup returns CDR1 SGHRS and CDR2 YFSETQ. V shed 3 bases, J shed 1 base, and the junction held 11 bases outside the gene matches. The CDR3 has 17 residues. The CDR3 DNA is TGCGCCAGCAGCTCCCCGCCGGGACAGGCTCTTAACTATGGCTACACCTTC. Its translation: CASSSPPGQALNYGYTF.

In DNA, the CDR3 is TGTGCCAGCAGCTTATCTGGGACATCCGCAGGGACGGAGACCCAGTACTTC. The encoded protein is CASSLSGTSAGTETQYF. The chain joins TRBV11-3 to TRBJ2-5; tentative D call: TRBD1 (6 bases). From germline, CDR1 is SGHNT and CDR2 YENEEA. This CDR3 contains 17 residues. V was pared by 2 bases and J by 5 bases, with 21 bases between. Supplemented by reference TRBV11-3 and TRBJ2-5, the full variable domain reads EAGVVQSPRYKIIEKKQPVAFWCNPISGHNTLYWYLQNLGQGPELLIRYENEEAVDDSQLPKDRFSAERLKGVDSTLKIQPAELGDSAVYLCASSLSGTSAGTETQYFGPGTRLLVL.

The genes are TRBV21-1 and TRBJ2-3; the table's D call, TRBD2, was not checked against the DNA. TRBV21-1 is labeled a pseudogene. This CDR3 is 17 amino acids long. The CDR3 nucleotides read TGTGCCAGCAGCATCCGACTAGCGGACTCTAGCACAGATACGCAGTATTTT. Protein: CASSIRLADSSTDTQYF.

Worth noting for this clonotype: A much larger clone differs by one base, so this may be a read error. The genes are TRBV12-3 or TRBV12-4 and TRBJ2-1, with no clear D. V gave up 5 bases and J gave up 2 bases, with 7 bases separating them. The CDR3 has 13 amino acids. CDR3: CASSIDAYNEQFF. The CDR3 DNA sequence: TGTGCCAGCAGTATAGACGCCTACAATGAGCAGTTCTTC.

This clonotype was counted only a few times. The genes are TRBV2 and TRBJ2-3, with 7 bases matching TRBD2. J was trimmed by 1 base and V by 11 bases; bases with no gene match: 12. The CDR3 has 15 amino acids. Germline lookup yields CDR1 SNHLY and CDR2 FYNNEI. CDR3 in DNA: TGTGCCGGGGGAGGGGCCTACCCTCGCACAGATACGCAGTATTTT. As protein: CAGGGAYPRTDTQYF.

The rearrangement joins TRBV5-1 to TRBJ1-1; D is unclear. With 2 bases removed from V and 5 bases from J, the gap between germline ends came to 13 bases. CDR3 length: 14 amino acids. Germline CDR1 SGHRS, CDR2 YFSETQ. In DNA form, the CDR3 reads TGCGCCAGCAGCTTAGGTCCGCCGGGGACTGAAGCTTTCTTT. Encoded protein: CASSLGPPGTEAFF.

In DNA form, the CDR3 reads TGTGCCAGCAGCTTTAGGGACCGACAAGCTTTCTTT. Protein: CASSFRDRQAFF. This sequence joins TRBV7-2 and TRBJ1-1; TRBD1 might be the D (5 bases). The CDR3 is 12 amino acids. Germline loops: CDR1 SGHTA, CDR2 FQGNSA. Deletions cut 3 bases from V and 9 bases from J, with 11 bases between.

A word on this clonotype: The junction departs from the called germline gene at one end, perhaps through a read error. The chain carries TRBV20-1 and TRBJ1-1; D is possibly TRBD1 (5 bases). CDR3 length: 14 residues. Per the germline V gene, CDR1 is DFQATT and CDR2 is SNEGSKA (reference sequence). CDR3: CSAITEWGNGEAYF. CDR3 DNA sequence: TGCAGTGCTATCACGGAGTGGGGCAACGGTGAAGCTTACTTT.

There are a few counts of this clonotype. The V gene is TRBV12-3 or TRBV12-4, the J gene TRBJ2-3; D is unclear. With 6 bases removed from V and 1 base from J, the gap between germline ends came to 20 bases. There are 17 residues in the CDR3. In DNA, the CDR3 is TGTGCCAGCAGCCGCGGACCCGGCCTAGGTGGCACAGATACGCAGTATTTT. Residues: CASSRGPGLGGTDTQYF.

The rearrangement links TRBV21-1 to TRBJ1-6; TRBD1 is taken as the D call from the table, unchecked against the DNA. TRBV21-1 is a pseudogene locus. The CDR3 covers 18 residues. CDR3 sequence (DNA): TGTGCCAGCAGCAAAAAGGGCACGGGGGGCCTTTATAATTCACCCCTCCACTTT. Protein sequence: CASSKKGTGGLYNSPLHF.